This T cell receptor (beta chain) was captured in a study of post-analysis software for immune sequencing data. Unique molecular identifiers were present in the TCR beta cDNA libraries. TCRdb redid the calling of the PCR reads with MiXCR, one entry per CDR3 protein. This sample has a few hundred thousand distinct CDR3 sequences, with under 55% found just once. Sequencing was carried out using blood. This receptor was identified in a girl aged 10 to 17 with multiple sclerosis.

The CDR3 region is CSVAPGDIQYF. In DNA form, the CDR3 reads TGCAGCGTTGCTCCTGGGGACATTCAGTACTTC. The chain is built from TRBV29-1 and TRBJ2-4; D uncertain. The CDR3 is 11 residues long. Germline V gene sequence: CDR1 SQVTM, CDR2 ANQGSEA. Trimming cost V 4 bases and J 8 bases, with 9 bases left between them.